One sample yielded the 10 T cell receptor beta chains listed below, sequenced in a study of radiotherapy plus CTLA-4 blockade in lung cancer. Sequenced by immunoSEQ multiplex PCR; TCRdb stores in-frame clones only, minus some. The sample yields 40,000 to 45,000 clones, 70% to 80% seen once. The input for sequencing was peripheral blood, taken from a patient treated with radiotherapy plus ipilimumab. The source of these receptors is a human donor with non-small cell lung cancer who had stable disease on radiotherapy plus ipilimumab.

There are a few counts of this clone. The chain combines TRBV6-5 with TRBJ1-2, with a tentative D call TRBD1 (6 bases). The CDR3 spans 15 residues. V gave up 0 bases and J gave up 7 bases, with 15 bases separating them. Germline CDR1 and CDR2: MNHEY and SVGAGI. This CDR3 reads CASSYSRQGLGGYTF. DNA for the CDR3: TGTGCCAGCAGTTACTCGAGGCAGGGGTTAGGTGGCTACACCTTC.

This clone appeared a few times. The chain joins TRBV6-1 to TRBJ1-5; D is uncertain. The V and J ends lost 2 bases and 3 bases respectively, with 14 bases between them. This CDR3 spans 16 amino acids. Looked up from germline, CDR1 is MNHNS and CDR2 is SASEGT. The CDR3, as DNA: TGTGCCAGCAGTGAAAGTTCCAGGCCGCTCAATCAGCCCCAGCATTTT. Amino acids: CASSESSRPLNQPQHF.

This clone was detected once. V gene TRBV29-1 combines with J gene TRBJ2-7; 8 positions agree with TRBD1. CDR3 length: 13 residues. V lost 6 bases, J lost 5 bases, and 9 bases stayed unmatched. Per germline, CDR1 SQVTM and CDR2 ANQGSEA. Here the CDR3 reads CSVVQGAPDEQYF. CDR3 DNA: TGCAGCGTAGTCCAGGGGGCTCCAGACGAGCAGTACTTC.

The chain links TRBV6-5 to TRBJ1-5; D is ambiguous. CDR1 and CDR2 (germline): MNHEY, SVGAGI. The CDR3 has 12 amino acids. V was shortened by 6 bases and J by 2 bases, with 5 bases between the two germline ends. The DNA of the CDR3 is TGTGCCAGCAGAACAGGCAATCAGCCCCAGCATTTT. This gives the protein CASRTGNQPQHF.

The J gene is TRBJ1-5, the V gene TRBV30, with a weak D call TRBD1 (6 bases). From germline, CDR1 is GTSNPN and CDR2 SVGIG (reference sequence). This CDR3 is 14 amino acids long. Trimming took off 1 base at V and 4 bases at J, with 11 bases between the two ends. DNA for the CDR3: TGTGCCTGGAGTGCGGGGGGCCTTAATCAGCCCCAGCATTTT. This encodes CAWSAGGLNQPQHF.

The genes are TRBV6-1 and TRBJ1-1; perhaps TRBD1 as D (6 bases). V dropped 2 bases and J dropped 7 bases, with 14 bases sitting between them. The CDR3 has 14 amino acids. CDR1 and CDR2 (germline): MNHNS, SASEGT. The CDR3 sequence is CASSELRGGDEAFF. For the CDR3, the DNA is TGTGCCAGCAGTGAATTGAGAGGGGGGGATGAAGCTTTCTTT.

This clone was seen once. The chain joins TRBV13 to TRBJ1-4, with TRBD1 as a possible D gene (6 bases). The germline V gene encodes CDR1 PRHDT and CDR2 FYEKMQ (reference sequence). Trimming removed 8 bases from V and 7 bases from J, with 17 bases in between. The CDR3 spans 14 residues. The CDR3 coding sequence is TGTGCCAGCGGCAAGGGGGGGGGACCTGAAAAACTGTTTTTT. Translated: CASGKGGGPEKLFF.

The rearrangement joins TRBV18 to TRBJ2-3; 7 nucleotides agree with TRBD2. The V gene end was trimmed by 4 bases and the J gene end by 6 bases; junction bases not matched to a gene: 4. CDR1 is KGHSH, CDR2 LQKENI, per germline. This CDR3 spans 13 amino acids. CDR3 DNA sequence: TGTGCCAGCTCACGAGCGGGGTCCGATACGCAGTATTTT. This codes for CASSRAGSDTQYF. The whole variable domain, remainder taken from reference TRBV18 and TRBJ2-3, is NAGVMQNPRHLVRRRGQEARLRCSPMKGHSHVYWYRQLPEEGLKFMVYLQKENIIDESGMPKERFSAEFPKEGPSILRIQQVVRGDSAAYFCASSRAGSDTQYFGPGTRLTVL.

This clone was seen a handful of times. The CDR3 spells CASSQEDSSYNEQFF. The CDR3 nucleotides read TGTGCCAGCAGCCAAGAAGACAGCTCCTACAATGAGCAGTTCTTC. This chain links TRBV4-2 with TRBJ2-1; weak D call: TRBD1 (5 bases). V was shortened by 0 bases and J by 0 bases, with 6 bases between the two germline ends. CDR3 length: 15 amino acids. CDR1 is LGHNA, CDR2 YNFKEQ, per germline.

V is TRBV2 and J is TRBJ2-1; D is ambiguous. CDR3 size: 13 residues. The V and J ends lost 0 bases and 12 bases respectively, with 12 bases between them. In germline, CDR1 is SNHLY, CDR2 FYNNEI. CDR3 protein: CASSEAGRLRQFF. The DNA of the CDR3 is TGTGCCAGCAGTGAAGCGGGCCGTCTTCGGCAGTTCTTC. The full variable domain, in which reference TRBV2 and TRBJ2-1 provide the parts outside the CDR3, is EPEVTQTPSHQVTQMGQEVILRCVPISNHLYFYWYRQILGQKVEFLVSFYNNEISEKSEIFDDQFSVERPDGSNFTLKIRSTKLEDSAMYFCASSEAGRLRQFFGPGTRLTVL.